The entry below gives a single T cell receptor beta chain sequence along with its context. The record originates from a study of shared clonotypes between healthy human individuals. Terminally differentiated effector memory CD45RA+ cells were left out of the naive CD8 fraction, which was CD45RO-negative and positively selected for CCR7. This CDR3 comprises 14 residues. Deletions cut 6 bases from V and 4 bases from J, with 15 bases between. Germline V gene sequence: CDR1 MDHEN, CDR2 SYDVKM. Data came from immunoSEQ multiplex PCR; TCRdb stores just in-frame clones and leaves some out. Of 550,000 to 750,000 clones in the sample, around 95% were seen once.

The receptor was derived from a woman aged 30 to 39 in good health. Sequenced input: naive CD8+ T cells sorted from blood. This chain connects TRBV28 to TRBJ2-5; D is unresolved. This CDR3 is CASRSLPASETQYF. For the CDR3, the DNA is TGTGCCAGCAGATCCCTGCCAGCGTCAGAGACCCAGTACTTC.